This entry lists 30 T cell receptor beta chains sequenced from one sample in a study of T cell repertoires in cytomegalovirus infection. TCRdb re-called the reads through MiXCR, storing one row per CDR3 protein. The data show around 110,000 distinct CDR3 sequences, with roughly a tenth seen just once and approximately 33% held by the top ten. No antigen has been identified for these receptors. The sequencing input was PBMCs, sequenced either directly or after in vitro stimulation (not recorded which). These receptors all stem from a human donor in good health (CMV status not recorded). Some clones in this sample may be carry-over from other donors' samples.

This clonotype was observed many times. The rearrangement uses TRBV20-1 and TRBJ1-1; a weak D match, TRBD1 (5 bases). V was pared by 0 bases and J by 3 bases, with 14 bases between. There are 15 residues in the CDR3. The germline gives CDR1 DFQATT, CDR2 SNEGSKA (reference sequence). The CDR3 nucleotides are TGCAGTGCTAGAGATAGCGGGGGGAGGGACACTGAAGCTTTCTTT. It translates to CSARDSGGRDTEAFF.

Ten or more counts support this clonotype. This rearrangement joins TRBV5-6 to TRBJ1-4, with 7 bases that match TRBD1. The V and J ends lost 4 bases and 4 bases, in that order; junction bases with no gene match: 10. The CDR3 runs 16 residues. CDR1 is SGHDT, CDR2 YYEEEE, per germline. This CDR3 reads CASSLRTGALNEKLFF. The CDR3 region has the DNA TGTGCCAGCAGCCTACGGACAGGAGCCCTTAATGAAAAACTGTTTTTT.

This clonotype was seen a few times. The V call is TRBV12-3 or TRBV12-4, the J call TRBJ1-1; D might be TRBD1 (5 bases). The CDR3 loop spans 15 amino acids. V shed 1 base and J shed 0 bases, with 9 bases lying between them. CDR3: CASSLVGGLNTEAFF. The CDR3 DNA reads as TGTGCCAGCAGTTTAGTGGGGGGGTTGAACACTGAAGCTTTCTTT.

This clonotype showed up many times. This chain connects TRBV7-8 to TRBJ1-2; no firm D call. The germline V gene has CDR1 SGHVS and CDR2 FQNEAQ. The CDR3 extends over 14 amino acids. V was cut by 3 bases and J by 1 base, with 9 bases left in between. CDR3 amino acids: CASSFAKGNYGYTF. The CDR3 nucleotides read TGTGCCAGCAGCTTTGCCAAGGGTAACTATGGCTACACCTTC.

This clonotype was detected only a few times. The V and J genes are TRBV12-3 or TRBV12-4 and TRBJ1-3; D call uncertain. This CDR3 is 15 amino acids long. V gave up 3 bases and J gave up 0 bases, with 9 bases separating them. The CDR3 here is CASSFWLHSGNTIYF. The CDR3 region has the DNA TGTGCCAGCAGTTTCTGGCTGCACTCTGGAAACACCATATATTTT.

This clonotype has ten or more counts. This chain links TRBV7-2 with TRBJ2-2; TRBD1 might be the D (6 bases). CDR1 is SGHTA and CDR2 is FQGNSA in the germline V gene. The ends were cut back, 5 bases at V and 8 bases at J, with 12 bases in the middle. This CDR3 is built from 13 residues. The CDR3: CASSMRQDGELFF. The DNA for the CDR3 is TGTGCCAGCAGCATGCGACAGGATGGGGAGCTGTTTTTT. Drawing the rest from reference TRBV7-2 and TRBJ2-2, the complete variable domain is GAGVSQSPSNKVTEKGKDVELRCDPISGHTALYWYRQSLGQGLEFLIYFQGNSAPDKSGLPSDRFSAERTGGSVSTLTIQRTQQEDSAVYLCASSMRQDGELFFGEGSRLTVL.

The sample holds many counts of this clonotype. CDR3 loop: CASSLTLEPNYGYTF. The CDR3 DNA is TGTGCCAGCAGCTTGACCCTAGAGCCTAACTATGGCTACACCTTC. The chain couples TRBV7-9 to TRBJ1-2; D is uncertain. This CDR3 contains 15 residues. V lost 3 bases, J lost 0 bases, and 11 bases lay in between. From germline, CDR1 is SEHNR and CDR2 FQNEAQ (reference sequence).

This clonotype was seen repeatedly, ten times or more. The chain uses TRBV7-2 and TRBJ2-3; D unclear. The ends were cut back, 5 bases at V and 2 bases at J, with 5 bases in the middle. There are 12 residues in the CDR3. CDR1 SGHTA and CDR2 FQGNSA come from the germline V gene. CDR3 loop: CASSRSTDTQYF. The CDR3 DNA sequence: TGTGCCAGCAGCCGATCCACAGATACGCAGTATTTT.

V is TRBV10-2 and J is TRBJ2-5; TRBD2 might be the D (5 bases). CDR3 length: 15 amino acids. Germline V lookup: CDR1 WSHSY, CDR2 SAAADI. V lost 7 bases and J lost 1, with 16 bases in between. CDR3: CASTGIAQRQETQYF. CDR3 nucleotides: TGCGCCAGCACCGGGATAGCGCAACGCCAAGAGACCCAGTACTTC.

This clonotype was recorded at least ten times. V usage is TRBV7-9 and J usage is TRBJ1-1; 7 nucleotides match TRBD1. The V gene's germline CDR1 is SEHNR and CDR2 FQNEAQ (reference sequence). The V segment lost 0 bases and the J segment 9 bases; nucleotides outside the gene matches: 4. The CDR3 loop spans 13 amino acids. CDR3 in DNA: TGTGCCAGCAGCTTAGCTCCGGGACAGAAAGCTTTCTTT. Protein: CASSLAPGQKAFF.

This clonotype has a count of ten or more. This sequence joins TRBV28 and TRBJ2-7; D possibly corresponds to TRBD1 (6 bases). V lost 6 bases to trimming and J lost 0 bases, with 18 bases between them. This CDR3 has 16 amino acids. CDR1 and CDR2 (germline): MDHEN, SYDVKM. The DNA of the CDR3 is TGTGCCAGCAGCCCCGGAGGACAGCCCAGCTCCTACGAGCAGTACGTC. Protein sequence: CASSPGGQPSSYEQYV.

At least ten counts were recorded for this clonotype. This chain joins TRBV11-2 and TRBJ2-6, with D possibly being TRBD2 (6 bases). The length of the CDR3 is 13 residues. Looked up from germline, CDR1 is SGHAT and CDR2 is FQNNGV. V was pared by 3 bases and J by 9 bases, with 9 bases between. The CDR3, as DNA: TGTGCCAGCAGCTTGTGGGGAGGCAACGTCCTGACTTTC. It encodes CASSLWGGNVLTF. The full variable domain, rest sourced from reference TRBV11-2 and TRBJ2-6, is EAGVAQSPRYKIIEKRQSVAFWCNPISGHATLYWYQQILGQGPKLLIQFQNNGVVDDSQLPKDRFSAERLKGVDSTLKIQPAKLEDSAVYLCASSLWGGNVLTFGAGSRLTVL.

This clonotype turned up a few times. The chain is built from TRBV7-9 and TRBJ2-2, with D unresolved. CDR3 length: 14 amino acids. CDR1 and CDR2 (germline): SEHNR, FQNEAQ (reference sequence). Trimming shortened V by 2 bases and J by 6 bases, and 10 bases separated the two germline ends. The CDR3 DNA sequence: TGTGCCAGCAGCTTATCACAGATTTCCGGGGAGCTGTTTTTT. Translation: CASSLSQISGELFF. The whole variable domain, filled in from reference TRBV7-9 and TRBJ2-2, reads DTGVSQNPRHKITKRGQNVTFRCDPISEHNRLYWYRQTLGQGPEFLTYFQNEAQLEKSRLLSDRFSAERPKGSFSTLEIQRTEQGDSAMYLCASSLSQISGELFFGEGSRLTVL.

The chain recombines TRBV28 with TRBJ2-7; no clear D gene. This CDR3 has 11 amino acids. V was shortened by 5 bases and J by 5 bases, with 7 bases between the two germline ends. The V gene's germline CDR1 is MDHEN and CDR2 SYDVKM. In DNA form, the CDR3 reads TGTGCCAGCAGTCCGAGCCACGAGCAGTACTTC. Translated, it gives CASSPSHEQYF.

DNA of the CDR3: TGTGCCAGCAGCTTAGGTGGGCTAGCGGGTTCCTACGAGCAGTACTTC. Its protein product is CASSLGGLAGSYEQYF. The rearrangement links TRBV7-9 to TRBJ2-7, with TRBD2 matching 8 bases. Germline CDR1 is SEHNR and CDR2 is FQNEAQ (reference sequence). J was trimmed by 1 base and V by 1 base; bases with no gene match: 6. The CDR3 has 16 residues.

This clonotype was detected ten times or more. J is TRBJ1-4 and V is TRBV28; D ambiguous. CDR1 and CDR2 (germline): MDHEN, SYDVKM. The CDR3 is made up of 12 amino acids. The ends were cut back, 2 bases at V and 8 bases at J, with 6 bases in the middle. This CDR3 reads CASSLRVEKLFF. CDR3 bases: TGTGCCAGCAGTTTAAGAGTGGAAAAACTGTTTTTT. The full variable domain, with the rest looked up from reference TRBV28 and TRBJ1-4, is DVKVTQSSRYLVKRTGEKVFLECVQDMDHENMFWYRQDPGLGLRLIYFSYDVKMKEKGDIPEGYSVSREKKERFSLILESASTNQTSMYLCASSLRVEKLFFGSGTQLSVL.

The genes are TRBV30 and TRBJ1-2, with no clear D. CDR1 GTSNPN and CDR2 SVGIG come from the germline V gene (reference sequence). V was trimmed by 0 bases and J by 4 bases, leaving 15 bases between them. This CDR3 is built from 15 residues. The CDR3 nucleotides are TGTGCCTGGAGTGTAGGGAACAGCCCCATCTATGGCTACACCTTC. It translates to CAWSVGNSPIYGYTF.

In this sample, this clonotype turned up a few times. The gene calls are TRBV7-8 and TRBJ1-1, with a tentative D call TRBD1 (6 bases). Germline V lookup: CDR1 SGHVS, CDR2 FQNEAQ. Deletions cut 10 bases from V and 5 bases from J, with 17 bases between. This CDR3 comprises 13 residues. The CDR3 DNA reads as TGTGCCACCAGAGGGGGGGCGAGGACTGAAGCTTTCTTT. Translating it yields CATRGGARTEAFF.

The V and J genes are TRBV20-1 and TRBJ2-1; 9 nucleotides match TRBD2. Trimming at V came to 3 bases and at J to 9 bases, leaving 9 bases not matched to a gene. The CDR3 extends over 14 amino acids. Germline values: CDR1 DFQATT, CDR2 SNEGSKA (reference sequence). CDR3 nucleotide sequence: TGCAGTGCTAGCTTGGCGGGAGGGTCAGGTGAGCAGTTCTTC. Translation: CSASLAGGSGEQFF.

The table lists this clonotype with many counts. The V gene is TRBV7-2, the J gene TRBJ2-5; no clear D gene. Looked up from germline, CDR1 is SGHTA and CDR2 is FQGNSA. The CDR3 totals 13 residues. V gave up 3 bases and J gave up 2 bases, with 7 bases separating them. CDR3: CASSFRRQETQYF. As DNA, the CDR3 is TGTGCCAGCAGCTTTCGCCGGCAAGAGACCCAGTACTTC.

This clonotype occurred many times. The genes are TRBV5-6 and TRBJ2-2, with TRBD1 identical over 9 bases. The CDR3 is 17 residues long. The V gene end was trimmed by 6 bases and the J gene end by 6 bases; junction bases not matched to a gene: 15. Per the germline V gene, CDR1 is SGHDT and CDR2 is YYEEEE. In DNA form, the CDR3 reads TGTGCCAGCATCTCCCCCCGGGGACAGGGAAGGCCCGGGGAGCTGTTTTTT. This codes for CASISPRGQGRPGELFF.

The table lists this clonotype with many counts. This chain uses TRBV7-2 with TRBJ1-5; D gene unclear. Germline V CDR1 and CDR2: SGHTA, FQGNSA. V was cut by 1 base and J by 4 bases, with 11 bases left in between. The CDR3 runs 15 residues. The DNA for the CDR3 is TGTGCCAGCAGCTTAGACTGGCGTACTAATCAGCCCCAGCATTTT. Its translation: CASSLDWRTNQPQHF.

The CDR3, as DNA: TGTGCCAGCTCACGGGATACTAAGAGTTCTGAAGCTTTCTTT. Its translation is CASSRDTKSSEAFF. The chain has TRBV18 and TRBJ1-1; D call uncertain. Germline CDR1 KGHSH, CDR2 LQKENI. V lost 4 bases and J lost 6, with 15 bases in between. CDR3 length: 14 amino acids.

This clonotype was seen ten or more times. The rearrangement uses TRBV20-1 and TRBJ1-5; D is undetermined. The V gene's germline CDR1 is DFQATT and CDR2 SNEGSKA (reference sequence). Trimming stripped 3 bases from V and 3 bases from J, with 15 bases between. The CDR3 contains 15 residues. The CDR3: CSASPQLGDNQPQHF. Here the CDR3 DNA reads TGCAGTGCTAGTCCCCAATTAGGTGACAATCAGCCCCAGCATTTT.

This clonotype was seen only a few times. The V and J genes are TRBV20-1 and TRBJ1-1, with 8 nucleotides matching TRBD1. This CDR3 has 14 amino acids. V trimming: 0 bases; J trimming: 4 bases; junction bases outside the gene matches: 4. In germline, CDR1 is DFQATT, CDR2 SNEGSKA (reference sequence). CDR3 in DNA: TGCAGTGCTAGAGATGGACAGGGAACCACTGAAGCTTTCTTT. Translated, it gives CSARDGQGTTEAFF.

A few counts support this clonotype. The V gene is TRBV7-2, the J gene TRBJ2-3; 14 bases are shared with TRBD2. This CDR3 region has 16 residues. V gave up 5 bases and J gave up 6 bases; unmatched junction bases: 7. Germline-derived CDR1 and CDR2 are SGHTA and FQGNSA. The CDR3, as DNA: TGTGCCAGCAGCCTGCGACTAGCGGGAGGGTTGGATACGCAGTATTTT. Its protein is CASSLRLAGGLDTQYF.

The J gene is TRBJ2-1, the V gene TRBV4-1; 8 bases agree with TRBD2. Germline V lookup: CDR1 MGHRA, CDR2 YSYEKL. The CDR3 runs 15 residues. V shed 4 bases, J shed 3 bases, and the junction held 5 bases outside the gene matches. The CDR3 loop reads CASSPSSGLYNEQFF. CDR3 bases: TGCGCCAGCAGCCCATCTAGCGGGCTCTACAATGAGCAGTTCTTC.

At least ten counts were recorded for this clonotype. The chain joins TRBV19 to TRBJ2-7; TRBD2 aligns across 10 bases. Germline assignment: CDR1 LNHDA and CDR2 SQIVND (reference sequence). The CDR3 runs to 18 residues. The trim removed 3 bases at V and 1 base at J, leaving 12 bases unmatched. The DNA for the CDR3 is TGTGCCAGTAGTATGCCTAGCGGGAGTGCGAAAGGATCCTACGAGCAGTACGTC. Encoded protein: CASSMPSGSAKGSYEQYV.

This clonotype was observed at least ten times. The V gene is TRBV7-3, the J gene TRBJ2-3; 8 nucleotides match TRBD1. CDR1 SGHTA and CDR2 FQGTGA come from the germline V gene. This CDR3 comprises 14 residues. V was clipped by 4 bases and J by 5 bases; unmatched bases: 5. The DNA for the CDR3 is TGTGCCAGCAGCTCCCAGGGGGCGGTAGATACGCAGTATTTT. Translation gives CASSSQGAVDTQYF.

This clonotype was recorded a few times. The chain employs TRBV7-2 and TRBJ2-3; 7 bases are shared with TRBD2. The length of the CDR3 is 15 residues. Germline V gene sequence: CDR1 SGHTA, CDR2 FQGNSA. Trimming removed 3 bases from V and 3 bases from J; junction bases left unmatched: 6. CDR3: CASSLRLAKTDTQYF. Written as DNA, the CDR3 is TGTGCCAGCAGCTTGAGACTAGCCAAAACAGATACGCAGTATTTT.